This T cell receptor beta chain was observed in a study of blood T cell repertoires in COVID-19 (dated by TCRdb to 2018 to 2020). For the wider study: Samples from collaborators originated in the United States, Italy and Spain and spanned both the acute and convalescent phases of COVID-19. The prospective study material was composed of cDNA or gDNA derived from T cells, B-cell-depleted T cells, or PBMCs. Deeply sampled blood TCRbeta repertoires from subjects exposed to, actively infected with, or recovered from COVID-19 were included in the dataset. The repertoires were made available in a free public database intended to serve as a resource for research on the immune response to SARS-CoV-2. Samples were obtained from the ongoing ImmuneRACE study (first 160 participants) and from some 1,200 subjects provided by 6 global collaborators. A de-identified subject ID, COVID-19 status, age in years and sex were almost always included in the sample metadata. Where HLA class I and class II types were available, the types were taken from metadata supplied by the sample provider, not from assay-based typing.

Its CDR3 holds 13 amino acids, cysteine through phenylalanine. Kept here is only the CDR3 DNA, which spans 39 bases and is read in frame from base 1. The germline V gene provides CDR1 SGHRS and CDR2 YFSETQ. Deletion took 4 bases off V and 3 bases off J, with a span of 11 bases between the germline ends. Participants in the prospective study were enrolled through a virtual design, were aged roughly 18 to 100 years, and lived in 20 to 30 United States geographic areas. Cohort assignment in the prospective study relied on participant-reported clinical history from a screening survey and a study questionnaire. For ImmuneRACE Cohort 3, a participant was defined as recovered based on two consecutive negative NP/OP PCR tests, clearance by a healthcare professional, or resolution of symptoms. Mobile phlebotomists in the prospective study collected whole blood, serum and a nasopharyngeal or oropharyngeal swab from every participant. Additional blood draws and questionnaires over a 2-month period could optionally be provided by prospective study participants. Before DNA extraction, blood samples from the prospective study were shipped at room temperature or frozen.

A note on this clone: The specificity of this receptor is unknown. Base qualities are not recorded, but no much larger clone differs from it by a single base.

The study at large found these results: The quantity of clinical and demographic metadata differed by source and by participant and was supplied without curation.

TCRbeta CDR3 regions were amplified from genomic DNA using the immunoSEQ Assay, a bias-controlled multiplex PCR. From the authors' description of their analysis: The number of nucleated cells in each sample was estimated from the amplification of reference gene primers within the assay. Sequence reads were collapsed and filtered to measure the absolute abundance of every unique TCRbeta CDR3 rearrangement. For each sample, productive Simpson clonality was calculated as the square root of Simpson's diversity index over productive rearrangements. As stored in TCRdb, this immuneACCESS dataset retains in-frame rearrangements with V and J assigned. A fraction of the clones does not appear; measured against another copy, unresolved V genes explain less than half of the discrepancy, and the remainder lacks a known reason. V and J calls and clone size come straight from that table; D and trimming were deduced from the DNA. The sample yields some 350,000 clones; 80% to 90% were counted once. Of the sample, approximately 5% is held by the ten largest clones.

Sequencing was done on a sample of PBMCs or T cells enriched from blood (not recorded which). This sequence originates from a woman in her 30s who had recovered from COVID-19. The sequence is built from TRBV5-1 and TRBJ2-7; the D gene is possibly TRBD2, with 6 bases matching. The CDR3 sequence is CASSPTSYYEQYF. The sequenced DNA is TGCGCCAGCAGCCCGACTAGTTACTACGAGCAGTACTTC. The CDR3 plus the reference TRBV5-1 and TRBJ2-7 genes for the other parts give the full variable domain: KAGVTQTPRYLIKTRGQQVTLSCSPISGHRSVSWYQQTPGQGLQFLFEYFSETQRNKGNFPGRFSGRQFSNSRSEMNVSTLELGDSALYLCASSPTSYYEQYFGPGTRLTVT.